This T cell receptor (beta chain) was documented in a study of blood T cell repertoires in COVID-19. At the level of the study: In each case, the material was cDNA or gDNA derived from T cells, B-cell-depleted T cells, or PBMCs.

Measured with immunoSEQ multiplex PCR; TCRdb has only the in-frame clones, and not every one. The sample shows 220,000 or so clones, about four fifths of them seen only once. The trim removed 7 bases at V and 1 base at J, leaving 7 bases unmatched. The germline gives CDR1 SGDLS, CDR2 YYNGEE. There are 14 residues in the CDR3. This TCR came from an elderly woman with acute or convalescent COVID-19. The chain couples TRBV9 to TRBJ2-5; 7 bases agree with TRBD2. Sequenced sample: peripheral blood. CDR3: CASGREGLQETQYF. The CDR3 DNA reads TGTGCCAGCGGCAGGGAGGGACTCCAAGAGACCCAGTACTTC. Combining the CDR3 with reference TRBV9 and TRBJ2-5 gives the whole variable domain DSGVTQTPKHLITATGQRVTLRCSPRSGDLSVYWYQQSLDQGLQFLIQYYNGEERAKGNILERFSAQQFPDLHSELNLSSLELGDSALYFCASGREGLQETQYFGPGTRLLVL.